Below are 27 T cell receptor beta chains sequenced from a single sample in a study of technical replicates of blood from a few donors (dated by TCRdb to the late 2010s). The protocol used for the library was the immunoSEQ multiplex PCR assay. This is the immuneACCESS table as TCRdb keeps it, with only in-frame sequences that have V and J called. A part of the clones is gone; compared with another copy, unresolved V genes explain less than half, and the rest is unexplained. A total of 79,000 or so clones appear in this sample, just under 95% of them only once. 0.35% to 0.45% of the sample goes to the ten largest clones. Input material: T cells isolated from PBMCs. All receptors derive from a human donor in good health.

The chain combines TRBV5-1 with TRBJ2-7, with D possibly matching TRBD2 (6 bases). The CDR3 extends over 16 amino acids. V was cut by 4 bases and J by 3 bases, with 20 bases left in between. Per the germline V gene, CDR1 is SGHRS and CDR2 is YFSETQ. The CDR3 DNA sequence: TGCGCCAGCAGCCGAGCCTCTAGCGTGGATAGCTACGAGCAGTACTTC. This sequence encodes CASSRASSVDSYEQYF.

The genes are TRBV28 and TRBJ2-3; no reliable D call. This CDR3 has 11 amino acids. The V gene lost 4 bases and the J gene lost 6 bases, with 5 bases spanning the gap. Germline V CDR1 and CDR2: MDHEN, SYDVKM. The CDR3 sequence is CASSSIDTQYF. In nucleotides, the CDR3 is TGTGCCAGCAGTTCCATCGATACGCAGTATTTT.

This CDR3 reads CASSPGQGSVEKLFF. CDR3 sequence (DNA): TGTGCCAGCAGTCCGGGACAGGGCTCGGTTGAAAAACTGTTTTTT. The rearrangement uses TRBV7-2 and TRBJ1-4; the match to TRBD1 covers 9 bases. J gave up 7 bases and V 6 bases, and 9 bases lay outside the gene matches. In germline, CDR1 is SGHTA, CDR2 FQGNSA. The CDR3 length is 15 residues.

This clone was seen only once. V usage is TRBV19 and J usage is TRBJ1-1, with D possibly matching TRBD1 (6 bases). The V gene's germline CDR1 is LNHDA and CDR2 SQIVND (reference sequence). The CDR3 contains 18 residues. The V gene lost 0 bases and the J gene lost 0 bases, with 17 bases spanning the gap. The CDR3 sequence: CASSIDLETGLMNTEAFF. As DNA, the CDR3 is TGTGCCAGTAGTATAGACTTAGAAACAGGGTTGATGAACACTGAAGCTTTCTTT.

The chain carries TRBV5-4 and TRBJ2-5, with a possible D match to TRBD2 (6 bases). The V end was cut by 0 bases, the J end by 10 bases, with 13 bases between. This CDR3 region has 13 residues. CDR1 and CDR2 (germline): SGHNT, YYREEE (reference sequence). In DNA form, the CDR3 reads TGTGCCAGCAGCTTGGTGTCCAGGGAGGACCAGTACTTC. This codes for CASSLVSREDQYF. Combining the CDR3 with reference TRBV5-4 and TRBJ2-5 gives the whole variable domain ETGVTQSPTHLIKTRGQQVTLRCSSQSGHNTVSWYQQALGQGPQFIFQYYREEENGRGNFPPRFSGLQFPNYSSELNVNALELDDSALYLCASSLVSREDQYFGPGTRLLVL.

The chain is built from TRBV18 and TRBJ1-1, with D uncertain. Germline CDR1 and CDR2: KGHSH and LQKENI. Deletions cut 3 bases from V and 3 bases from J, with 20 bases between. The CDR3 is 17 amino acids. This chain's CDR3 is CASSPRTGDIGDTEAFF. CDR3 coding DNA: TGTGCCAGCTCACCGCGAACCGGGGATATCGGGGACACTGAAGCTTTCTTT. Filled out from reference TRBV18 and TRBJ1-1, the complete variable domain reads NAGVMQNPRHLVRRRGQEARLRCSPMKGHSHVYWYRQLPEEGLKFMVYLQKENIIDESGMPKERFSAEFPKEGPSILRIQQVVRGDSAAYFCASSPRTGDIGDTEAFFGQGTRLTVV.

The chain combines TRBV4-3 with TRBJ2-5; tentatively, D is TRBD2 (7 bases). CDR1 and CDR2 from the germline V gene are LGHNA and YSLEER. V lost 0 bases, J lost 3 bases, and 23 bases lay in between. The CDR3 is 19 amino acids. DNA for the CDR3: TGCGCCAGCAGCCAAGAACGTTATAGGGGGAAGGCGGGAGAAGAGACCCAGTACTTC. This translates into CASSQERYRGKAGEETQYF.

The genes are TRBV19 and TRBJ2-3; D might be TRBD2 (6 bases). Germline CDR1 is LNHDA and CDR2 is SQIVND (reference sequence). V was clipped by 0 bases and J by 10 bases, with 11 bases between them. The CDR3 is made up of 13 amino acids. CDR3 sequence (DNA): TGTGCCAGTAGTATAGAAGGAGGGCTATCGCAGTATTTT. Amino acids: CASSIEGGLSQYF.

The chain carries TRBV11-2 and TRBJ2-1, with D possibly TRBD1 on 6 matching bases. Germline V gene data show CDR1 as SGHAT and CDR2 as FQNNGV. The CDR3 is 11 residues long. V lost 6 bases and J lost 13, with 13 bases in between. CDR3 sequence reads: CASRERTEQFF. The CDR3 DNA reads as TGTGCCAGCAGGGAGAGGACAGAACAGTTCTTC. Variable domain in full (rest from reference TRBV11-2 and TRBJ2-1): EAGVAQSPRYKIIEKRQSVAFWCNPISGHATLYWYQQILGQGPKLLIQFQNNGVVDDSQLPKDRFSAERLKGVDSTLKIQPAKLEDSAVYLCASRERTEQFFGPGTRLTVL.

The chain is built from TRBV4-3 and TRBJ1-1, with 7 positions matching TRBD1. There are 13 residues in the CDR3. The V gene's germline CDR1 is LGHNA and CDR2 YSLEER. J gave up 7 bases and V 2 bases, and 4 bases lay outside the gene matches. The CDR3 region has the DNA TGCGCCAGCAGCCAATGGGACAGCGGTGAAGCTTTCTTT. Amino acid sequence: CASSQWDSGEAFF.

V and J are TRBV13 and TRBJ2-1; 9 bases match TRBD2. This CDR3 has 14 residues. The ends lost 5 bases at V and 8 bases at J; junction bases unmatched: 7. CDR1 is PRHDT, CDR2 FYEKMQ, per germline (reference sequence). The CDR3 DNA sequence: TGTGCCAGCAGCGCCGGGACTAGCTTCGATGAGCAGTTCTTC. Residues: CASSAGTSFDEQFF.

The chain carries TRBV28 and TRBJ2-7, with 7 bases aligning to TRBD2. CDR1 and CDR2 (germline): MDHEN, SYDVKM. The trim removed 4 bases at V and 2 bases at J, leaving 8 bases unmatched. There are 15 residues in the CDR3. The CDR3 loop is CASSSSGGLPYEQYF. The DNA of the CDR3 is TGTGCCAGCAGTTCATCGGGAGGCCTACCCTACGAGCAGTACTTC.

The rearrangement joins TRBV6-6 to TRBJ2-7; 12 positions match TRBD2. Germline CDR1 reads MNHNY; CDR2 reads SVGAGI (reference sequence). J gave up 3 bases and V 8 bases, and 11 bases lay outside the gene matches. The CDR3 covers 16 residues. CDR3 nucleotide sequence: TGTGCCAGCCATACCGGGACTAGCGGGCGAATCTACGAGCAGTACTTC. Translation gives CASHTGTSGRIYEQYF.

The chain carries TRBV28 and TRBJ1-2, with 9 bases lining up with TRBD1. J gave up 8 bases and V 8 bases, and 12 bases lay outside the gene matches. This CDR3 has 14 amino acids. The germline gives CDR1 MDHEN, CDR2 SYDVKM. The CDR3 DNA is TGTGCCAGCGGAACAGGGGGCGACCTCCTGGGCTACACCTTC. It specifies CASGTGGDLLGYTF.

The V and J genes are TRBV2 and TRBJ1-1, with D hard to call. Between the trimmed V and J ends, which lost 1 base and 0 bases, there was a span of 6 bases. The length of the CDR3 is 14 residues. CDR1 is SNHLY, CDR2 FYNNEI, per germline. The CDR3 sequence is CASSEGHLNTEAFF. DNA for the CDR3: TGTGCCAGCAGTGAAGGACATCTGAACACTGAAGCTTTCTTT.

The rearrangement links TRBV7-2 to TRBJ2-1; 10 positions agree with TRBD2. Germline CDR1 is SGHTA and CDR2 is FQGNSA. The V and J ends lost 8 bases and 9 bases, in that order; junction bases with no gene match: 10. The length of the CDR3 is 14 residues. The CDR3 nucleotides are TGTGCCAGCCGCTCTAGCGGGAGAAGGGGTGAGCAGTTCTTC. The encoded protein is CASRSSGRRGEQFF.

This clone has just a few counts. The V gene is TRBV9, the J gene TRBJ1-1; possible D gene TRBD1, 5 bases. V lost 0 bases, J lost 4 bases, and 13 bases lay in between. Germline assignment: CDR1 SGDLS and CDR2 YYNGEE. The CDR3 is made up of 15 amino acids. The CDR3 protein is CASSVVDSGSTEAFF. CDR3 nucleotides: TGTGCCAGCAGCGTAGTAGACAGTGGAAGCACTGAAGCTTTCTTT.

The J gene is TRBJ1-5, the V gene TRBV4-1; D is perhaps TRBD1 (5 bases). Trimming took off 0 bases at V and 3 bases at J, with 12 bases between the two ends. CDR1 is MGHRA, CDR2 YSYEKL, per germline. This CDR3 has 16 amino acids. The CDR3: CASSQEAGFVNQPQHF. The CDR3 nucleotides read TGCGCCAGCAGCCAAGAAGCAGGGTTCGTCAATCAGCCCCAGCATTTT.

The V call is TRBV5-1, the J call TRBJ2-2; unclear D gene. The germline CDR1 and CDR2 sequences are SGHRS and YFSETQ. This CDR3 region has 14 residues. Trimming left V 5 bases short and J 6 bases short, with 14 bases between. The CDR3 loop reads CASSSLSLPGELFF. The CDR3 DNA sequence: TGCGCCAGCAGTTCCCTATCTTTGCCCGGGGAGCTGTTTTTT. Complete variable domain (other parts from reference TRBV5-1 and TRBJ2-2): KAGVTQTPRYLIKTRGQQVTLSCSPISGHRSVSWYQQTPGQGLQFLFEYFSETQRNKGNFPGRFSGRQFSNSRSEMNVSTLELGDSALYLCASSSLSLPGELFFGEGSRLTVL.

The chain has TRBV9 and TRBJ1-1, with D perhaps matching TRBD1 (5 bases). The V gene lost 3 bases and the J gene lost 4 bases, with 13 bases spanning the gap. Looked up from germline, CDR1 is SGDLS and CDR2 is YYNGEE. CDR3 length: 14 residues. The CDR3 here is CASSGAGKVTEAFF. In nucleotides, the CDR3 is TGTGCCAGCAGCGGGGCAGGGAAAGTCACTGAAGCTTTCTTT.

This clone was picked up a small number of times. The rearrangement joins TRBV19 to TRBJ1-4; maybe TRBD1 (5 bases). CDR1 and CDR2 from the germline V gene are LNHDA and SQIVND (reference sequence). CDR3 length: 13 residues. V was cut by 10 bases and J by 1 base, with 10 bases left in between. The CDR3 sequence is CATPDRTNEKLFF. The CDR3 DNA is TGTGCCACGCCTGACAGAACTAATGAAAAACTGTTTTTT.

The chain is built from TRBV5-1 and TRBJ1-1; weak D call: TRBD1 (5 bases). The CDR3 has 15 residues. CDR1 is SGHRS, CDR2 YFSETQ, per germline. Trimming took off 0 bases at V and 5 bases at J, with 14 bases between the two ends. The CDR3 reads CASSLAIGVVTEAFF. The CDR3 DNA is TGCGCCAGCAGCTTGGCTATAGGGGTTGTTACTGAAGCTTTCTTT.

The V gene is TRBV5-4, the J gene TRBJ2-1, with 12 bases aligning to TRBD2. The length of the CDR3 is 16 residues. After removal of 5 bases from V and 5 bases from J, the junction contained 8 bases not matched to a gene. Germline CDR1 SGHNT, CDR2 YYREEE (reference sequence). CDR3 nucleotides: TGTGCCAGCAGACCTCGACTAGCGGGAGACCACAATGAGCAGTTCTTC. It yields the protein CASRPRLAGDHNEQFF.

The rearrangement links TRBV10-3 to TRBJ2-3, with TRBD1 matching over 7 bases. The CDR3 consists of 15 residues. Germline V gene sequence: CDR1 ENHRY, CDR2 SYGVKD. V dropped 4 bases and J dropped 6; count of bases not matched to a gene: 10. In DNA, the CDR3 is TGTGCCATCAGTGTGCCCAGGGGGATTATGGATACGCAGTATTTT. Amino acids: CAISVPRGIMDTQYF.

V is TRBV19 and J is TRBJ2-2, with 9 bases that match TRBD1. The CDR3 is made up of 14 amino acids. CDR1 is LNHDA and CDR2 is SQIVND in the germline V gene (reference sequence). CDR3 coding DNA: TGTGCTTCGCTTGGACAGGGGTCCCCCGGGGAGCTGTTTTTT. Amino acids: CASLGQGSPGELFF.

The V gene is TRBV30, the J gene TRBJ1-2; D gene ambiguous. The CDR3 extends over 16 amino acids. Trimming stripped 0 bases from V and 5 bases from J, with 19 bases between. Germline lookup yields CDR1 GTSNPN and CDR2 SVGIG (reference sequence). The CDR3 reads CAWSVPPLRDVYGYTF. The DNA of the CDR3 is TGTGCCTGGAGTGTACCCCCACTGAGGGATGTATATGGCTACACCTTC.

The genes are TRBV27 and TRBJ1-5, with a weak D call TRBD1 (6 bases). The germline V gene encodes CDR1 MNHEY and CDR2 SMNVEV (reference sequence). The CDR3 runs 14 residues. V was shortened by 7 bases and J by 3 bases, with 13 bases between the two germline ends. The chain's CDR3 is CASKNRAHNQPQHF. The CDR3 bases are TGTGCCAGCAAAAACAGGGCCCACAATCAGCCCCAGCATTTT.